The source of this TCR beta chain is a study of blood T cell repertoires in COVID-19. Turning to the study itself: Sample material is recorded as cDNA or gDNA derived from T cells, B-cell-depleted T cells, or PBMCs.

Profiled with immunoSEQ multiplex PCR; TCRdb holds only in-frame clones, not every one. The top ten hold approximately 1.6% of the sample, which has around 300,000 clones, around 88% seen once. The CDR3 length is 14 residues. V was shortened by 6 bases and J by 3 bases, with 14 bases between the two germline ends. Germline CDR1 and CDR2: MNHEY and SVGAGI. The source of this sequence is a woman aged 25 to 45 with COVID-19, enrolled during active disease. The sequenced sample was peripheral blood. The genes are TRBV6-5 and TRBJ1-1; the D gene is possibly TRBD1 (5 bases). The CDR3 region is CASSIHGGDTEAFF. CDR3 DNA: TGTGCCAGCAGCATCCACGGGGGGGACACTGAAGCTTTCTTT.